There are many counts of the clone carrying this TCR beta chain. The sample originates from a study of blood T cells in healthy people across ages. Every participating donor contributed approximately 10 milliliters of peripheral blood through a draw. Germline V gives CDR1 SGHRS, CDR2 YFSETQ. The V gene end was trimmed by 1 base and the J gene end by 5 bases; junction bases not matched to a gene: 19. The CDR3 extends over 19 amino acids. PCR was performed a second time for 7 to 11 cycles using a sample-barcoded 5' primer and a J-beta primer mix. MiXCR was run by TCRdb on the 5' RACE reads, yielding one entry per CDR3 protein. The sample lists around 650,000 distinct CDR3 sequences; less than 40% were seen once.

The sequence was obtained from a woman over 75 in good health. Material: blood. V usage is TRBV5-1 and J usage is TRBJ2-3; 7 nucleotides match TRBD2. This CDR3 is CASSLPRIAGYSEGDTQYF. The CDR3 nucleotides read TGCGCCAGCAGCTTGCCAAGGATAGCGGGTTACTCTGAGGGAGATACGCAGTATTTT.